This entry features one T cell receptor beta chain sequence. The sample belongs to a study of T cell changes during pregnancy in multiple sclerosis. Some clones are missing from TCRdb's copy, which holds only in-frame ones; the method was immunoSEQ multiplex PCR. The table includes tens of thousands of clones, about 90% detected once. Germline V gives CDR1 MDHEN, CDR2 SYDVKM. V was shortened by 3 bases and J by 8 bases, with 14 bases between the two germline ends. This CDR3 contains 14 residues. Sequenced here: CD4+ T cells from peripheral blood mononuclear cells, sampled in the first trimester of pregnancy. This sequence was found in a female donor with multiple sclerosis, enrolled in a pregnancy study. The rearrangement joins TRBV28 to TRBJ2-1; D is possibly TRBD2 (6 bases). The CDR3 loop is CASSFPGTQDEQFF. CDR3 nucleotides: TGTGCCAGCAGTTTTCCGGGGACTCAGGATGAGCAGTTCTTC.